This T cell receptor (beta chain) was sequenced during a study of T cell responses to AZD1222 COVID-19 vaccine. Study observations and caveats: Increased Spike-specific TCR breadth and depth were observed after two AZD1222 doses. At 160-218 and 743-854, vaccine-associated CD4 TCRs were dominant, and they spanned spike. No day 14 peak samples; only post-peak repertoires were characterized.

Assay: immunoSEQ multiplex PCR; the TCRdb copy retains only in-frame clones and omits some. The table lists 150,000 to 160,000 clones, around nine tenths of them singletons, with roughly 6.9% in the top ten. With regard to this clone: Antigen unknown.

The CDR3 has 17 residues. V gave up 3 bases and J gave up 5 bases; unmatched junction bases: 12. Germline values: CDR1 LNHNV, CDR2 YYDKDF (reference sequence). This chain joins TRBV15 and TRBJ1-4; 7 nucleotides align to TRBD1. This clonotype was obtained from an adult who had recovered from COVID-19. This specimen was peripheral blood, taken after recovery from COVID-19. In DNA, the CDR3 is TGTGCCACCAGCAGGCTGACCGGGACAGAAGAAAATGAAAAACTGTTTTTT. This sequence encodes CATSRLTGTEENEKLFF.